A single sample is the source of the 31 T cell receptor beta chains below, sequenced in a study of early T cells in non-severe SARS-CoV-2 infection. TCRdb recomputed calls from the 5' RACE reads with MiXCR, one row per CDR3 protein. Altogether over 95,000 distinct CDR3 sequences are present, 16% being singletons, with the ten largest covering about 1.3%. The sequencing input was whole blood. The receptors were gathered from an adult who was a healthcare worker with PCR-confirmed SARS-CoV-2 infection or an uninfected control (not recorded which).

This chain's CDR3 is CASSQAQLAGDTDTQYF. CDR3 nucleotide sequence: TGCGCCAGCAGCCAAGCCCAACTAGCGGGGGATACAGATACGCAGTATTTT. The chain couples TRBV4-1 to TRBJ2-3; 11 bases map to TRBD2. The junction had 6 bases not matched to a gene; V was cut back by 1 base and J by 3 bases. The CDR3 sequence is 17 residues long. Germline assignment: CDR1 MGHRA and CDR2 YSYEKL.

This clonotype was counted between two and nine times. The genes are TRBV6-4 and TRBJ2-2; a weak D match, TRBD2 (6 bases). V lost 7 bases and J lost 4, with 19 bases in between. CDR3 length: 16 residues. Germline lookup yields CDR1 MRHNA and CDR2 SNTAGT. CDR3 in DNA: TGTGCCAGCATCTCCGCCCGGAGGGCCATCACCGGGGAGCTGTTTTTT. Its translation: CASISARRAITGELFF.

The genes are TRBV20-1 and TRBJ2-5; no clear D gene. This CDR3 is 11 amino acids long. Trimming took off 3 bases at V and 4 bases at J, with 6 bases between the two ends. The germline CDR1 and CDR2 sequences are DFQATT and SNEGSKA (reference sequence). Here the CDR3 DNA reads TGCAGTGCTAGCTCTTTAGAGACCCAGTACTTC. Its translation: CSASSLETQYF.

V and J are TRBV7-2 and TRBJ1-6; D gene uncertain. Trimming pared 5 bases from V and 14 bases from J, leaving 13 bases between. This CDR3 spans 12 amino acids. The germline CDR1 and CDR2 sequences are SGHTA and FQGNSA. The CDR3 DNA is TGTGCCAGCAGCCCCGAGAAGGGCTCCCTCCACTTT. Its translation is CASSPEKGSLHF.

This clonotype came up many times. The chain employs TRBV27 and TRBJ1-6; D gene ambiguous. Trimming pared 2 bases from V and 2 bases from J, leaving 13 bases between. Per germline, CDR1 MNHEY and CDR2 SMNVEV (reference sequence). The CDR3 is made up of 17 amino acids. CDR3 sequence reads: CASSLNLGNAYNSPLHF. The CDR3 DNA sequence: TGTGCCAGCAGTTTAAATTTGGGGAATGCCTATAATTCACCCCTCCACTTT.

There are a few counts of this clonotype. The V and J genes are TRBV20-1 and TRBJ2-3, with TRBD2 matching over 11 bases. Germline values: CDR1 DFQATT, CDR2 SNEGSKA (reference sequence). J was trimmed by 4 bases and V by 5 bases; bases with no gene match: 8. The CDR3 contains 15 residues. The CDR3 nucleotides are TGCAGTGCTCCTTTAGCGGGGGGGCGAGCAGATACGCAGTATTTT. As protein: CSAPLAGGRADTQYF.

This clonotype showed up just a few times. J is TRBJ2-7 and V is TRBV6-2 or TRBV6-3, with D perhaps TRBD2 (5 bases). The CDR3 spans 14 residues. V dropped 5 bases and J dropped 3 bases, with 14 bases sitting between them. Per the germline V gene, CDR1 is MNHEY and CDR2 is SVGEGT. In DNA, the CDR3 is TGTGCCAGCAGTCGCGGAGGCGCAGGCTACGAGCAGTACTTC. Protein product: CASSRGGAGYEQYF.

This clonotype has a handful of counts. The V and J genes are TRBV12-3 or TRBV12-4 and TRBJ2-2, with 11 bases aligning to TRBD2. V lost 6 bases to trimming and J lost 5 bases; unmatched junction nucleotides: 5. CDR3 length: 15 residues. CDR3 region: CASSPTSGRTGELFF. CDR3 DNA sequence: TGTGCCAGCAGCCCAACTAGCGGGAGAACCGGGGAGCTGTTTTTT.

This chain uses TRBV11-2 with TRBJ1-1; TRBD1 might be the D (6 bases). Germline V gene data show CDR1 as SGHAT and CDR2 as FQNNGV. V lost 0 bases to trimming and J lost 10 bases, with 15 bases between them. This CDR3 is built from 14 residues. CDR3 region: CASSLDRTAGTAFF. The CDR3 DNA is TGTGCCAGCAGCTTAGACCGGACAGCGGGGACAGCTTTCTTT.

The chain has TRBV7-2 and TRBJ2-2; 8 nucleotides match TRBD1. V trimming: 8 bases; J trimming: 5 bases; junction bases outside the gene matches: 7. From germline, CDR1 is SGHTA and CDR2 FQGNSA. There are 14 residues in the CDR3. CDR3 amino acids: CASFTGGGTGELFF. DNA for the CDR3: TGTGCCAGCTTCACAGGGGGTGGTACCGGGGAGCTGTTTTTT.

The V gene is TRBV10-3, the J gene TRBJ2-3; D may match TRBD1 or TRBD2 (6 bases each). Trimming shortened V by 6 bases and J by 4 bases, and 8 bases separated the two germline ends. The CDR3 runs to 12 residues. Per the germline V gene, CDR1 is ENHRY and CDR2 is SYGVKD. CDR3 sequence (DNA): TGTGCCATCAGCGGGGGCCCAGATACGCAGTATTTT. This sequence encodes CAISGGPDTQYF.

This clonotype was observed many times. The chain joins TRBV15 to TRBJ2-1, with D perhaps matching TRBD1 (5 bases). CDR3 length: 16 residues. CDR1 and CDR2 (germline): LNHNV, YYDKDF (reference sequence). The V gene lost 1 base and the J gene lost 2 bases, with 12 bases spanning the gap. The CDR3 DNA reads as TGTGCCACCAGCAGAGTTGGGGCTAATACCTACAATGAGCAGTTCTTC. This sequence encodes CATSRVGANTYNEQFF.

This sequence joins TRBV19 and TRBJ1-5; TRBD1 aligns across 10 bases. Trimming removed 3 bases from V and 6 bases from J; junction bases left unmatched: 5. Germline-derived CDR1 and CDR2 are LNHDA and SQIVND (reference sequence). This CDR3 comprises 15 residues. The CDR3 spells CASSILTGGGQPQHF. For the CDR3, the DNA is TGTGCCAGTAGTATCCTGACAGGGGGCGGTCAGCCCCAGCATTTT.

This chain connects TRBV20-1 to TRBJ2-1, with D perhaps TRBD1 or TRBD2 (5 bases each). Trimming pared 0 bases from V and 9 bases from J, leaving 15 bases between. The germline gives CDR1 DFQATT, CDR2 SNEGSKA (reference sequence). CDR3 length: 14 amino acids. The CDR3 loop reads CSARDSGYEGEQFF. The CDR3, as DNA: TGCAGTGCTAGAGATTCAGGGTATGAGGGTGAGCAGTTCTTC.

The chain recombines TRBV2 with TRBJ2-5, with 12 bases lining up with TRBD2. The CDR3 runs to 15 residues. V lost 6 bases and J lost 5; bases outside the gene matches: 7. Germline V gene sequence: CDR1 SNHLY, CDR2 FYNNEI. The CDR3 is CASSKTSGSGETQYF. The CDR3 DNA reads TGTGCCAGCAGCAAGACTAGCGGGAGTGGTGAGACCCAGTACTTC.

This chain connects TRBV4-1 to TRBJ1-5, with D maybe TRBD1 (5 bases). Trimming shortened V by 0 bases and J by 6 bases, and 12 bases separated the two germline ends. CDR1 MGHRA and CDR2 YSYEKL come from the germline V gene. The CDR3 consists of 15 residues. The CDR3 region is CASSQEPGIAQPQHF. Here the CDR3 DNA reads TGCGCCAGCAGCCAAGAACCAGGGATCGCTCAGCCCCAGCATTTT.

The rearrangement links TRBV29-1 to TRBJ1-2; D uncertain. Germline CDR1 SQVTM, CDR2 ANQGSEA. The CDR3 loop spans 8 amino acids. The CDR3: CTSSGYTF. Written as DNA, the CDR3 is TGCACCTCGTCGGGCTACACCTTC.

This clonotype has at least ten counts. DNA for the CDR3: TGTGCCAGCAGTTCCCTAGGACAGGGTATGAACACTGAAGCTTTCTTT. Amino acids: CASSSLGQGMNTEAFF. This chain uses TRBV28 with TRBJ1-1, with 8 positions matching TRBD1. The CDR3 contains 16 residues. The trim removed 4 bases at V and 0 bases at J, leaving 7 bases unmatched. The germline V gene encodes CDR1 MDHEN and CDR2 SYDVKM.

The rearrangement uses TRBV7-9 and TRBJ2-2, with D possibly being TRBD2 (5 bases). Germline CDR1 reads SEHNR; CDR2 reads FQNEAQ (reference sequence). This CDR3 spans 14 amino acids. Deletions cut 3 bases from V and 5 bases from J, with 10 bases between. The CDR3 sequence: CASSLNPGTGELFF. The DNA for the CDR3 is TGTGCCAGCAGCTTGAACCCGGGGACCGGGGAGCTGTTTTTT.

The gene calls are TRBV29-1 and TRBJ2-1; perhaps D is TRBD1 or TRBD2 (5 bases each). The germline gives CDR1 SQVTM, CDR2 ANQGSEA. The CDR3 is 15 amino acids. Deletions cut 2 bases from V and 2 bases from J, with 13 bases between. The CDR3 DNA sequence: TGCAGCGTTGAACGGGGCCCGGGAACCTACAATGAGCAGTTCTTC. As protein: CSVERGPGTYNEQFF.

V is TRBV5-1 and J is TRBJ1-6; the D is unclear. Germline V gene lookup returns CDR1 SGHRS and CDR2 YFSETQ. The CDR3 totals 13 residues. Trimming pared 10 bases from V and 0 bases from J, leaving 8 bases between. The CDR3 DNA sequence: TGCGCCTCGCACGGCTCCTATAATTCACCCCTCCACTTT. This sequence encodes CASHGSYNSPLHF.

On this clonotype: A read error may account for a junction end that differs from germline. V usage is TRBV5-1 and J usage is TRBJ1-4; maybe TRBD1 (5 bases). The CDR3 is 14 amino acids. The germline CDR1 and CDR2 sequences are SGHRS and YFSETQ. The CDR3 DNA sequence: TGCGCCAGCAGCTTGGGACAGATTAATGAAAAACCGTTTTTT. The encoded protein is CASSLGQINEKPFF.

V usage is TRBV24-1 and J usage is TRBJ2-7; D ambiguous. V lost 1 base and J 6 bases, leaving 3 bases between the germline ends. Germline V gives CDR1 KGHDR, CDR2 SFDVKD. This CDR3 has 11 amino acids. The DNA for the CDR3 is TGTGCCACCAGTGATTTATTCGAGCAGTACTTC. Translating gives CATSDLFEQYF.

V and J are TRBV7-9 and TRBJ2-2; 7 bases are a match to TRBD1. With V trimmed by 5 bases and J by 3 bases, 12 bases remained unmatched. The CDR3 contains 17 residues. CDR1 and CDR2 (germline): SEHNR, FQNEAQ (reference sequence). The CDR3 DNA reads TGTGCCAGCAGCCCAAAACAACTCGGGACAGACACCGGGGAGCTGTTTTTT. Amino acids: CASSPKQLGTDTGELFF.

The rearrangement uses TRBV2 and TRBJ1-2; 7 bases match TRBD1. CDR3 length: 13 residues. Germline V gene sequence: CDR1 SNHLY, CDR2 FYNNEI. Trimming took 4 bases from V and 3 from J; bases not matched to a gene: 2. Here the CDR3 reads CASSGTGYYGYTF. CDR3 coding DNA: TGTGCCAGCAGTGGGACAGGCTACTATGGCTACACCTTC. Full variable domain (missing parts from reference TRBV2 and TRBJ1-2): EPEVTQTPSHQVTQMGQEVILRCVPISNHLYFYWYRQILGQKVEFLVSFYNNEISEKSEIFDDQFSVERPDGSNFTLKIRSTKLEDSAMYFCASSGTGYYGYTFGSGTRLTVV.

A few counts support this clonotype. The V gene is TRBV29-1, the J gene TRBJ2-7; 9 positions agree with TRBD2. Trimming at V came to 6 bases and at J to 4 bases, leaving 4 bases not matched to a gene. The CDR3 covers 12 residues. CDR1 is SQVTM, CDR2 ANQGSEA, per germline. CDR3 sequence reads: CSVSGLAYEQYF. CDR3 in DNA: TGCAGCGTATCGGGACTAGCTTACGAGCAGTACTTC.

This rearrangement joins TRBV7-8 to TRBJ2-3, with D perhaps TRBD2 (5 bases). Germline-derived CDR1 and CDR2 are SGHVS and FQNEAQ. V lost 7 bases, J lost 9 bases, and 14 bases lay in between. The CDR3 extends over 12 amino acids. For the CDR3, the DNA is TGTGCCAGCACCGCGGGTTCCGGGACGCAGTATTTT. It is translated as CASTAGSGTQYF.

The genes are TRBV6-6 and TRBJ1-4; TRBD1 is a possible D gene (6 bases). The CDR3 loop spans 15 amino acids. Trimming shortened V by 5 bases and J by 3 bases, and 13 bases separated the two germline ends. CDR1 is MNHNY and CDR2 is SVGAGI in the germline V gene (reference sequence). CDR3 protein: CASSPTGTPNEKLFF. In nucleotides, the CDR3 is TGTGCCAGCAGTCCTACAGGGACTCCTAATGAAAAACTGTTTTTT.

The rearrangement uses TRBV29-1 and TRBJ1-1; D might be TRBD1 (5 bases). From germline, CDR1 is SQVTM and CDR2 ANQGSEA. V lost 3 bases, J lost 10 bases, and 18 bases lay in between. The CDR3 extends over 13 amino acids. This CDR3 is CSVEGTPGLGAFF. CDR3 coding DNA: TGCAGCGTTGAGGGGACTCCCGGGTTAGGAGCTTTCTTT.

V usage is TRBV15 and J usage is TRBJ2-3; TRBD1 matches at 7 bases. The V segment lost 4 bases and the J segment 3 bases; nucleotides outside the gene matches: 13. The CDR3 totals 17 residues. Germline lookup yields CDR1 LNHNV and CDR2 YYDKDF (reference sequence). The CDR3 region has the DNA TGTGCCACCAGCACCCGACAGGGACGGGGATTAACAGATACGCAGTATTTT. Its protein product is CATSTRQGRGLTDTQYF.

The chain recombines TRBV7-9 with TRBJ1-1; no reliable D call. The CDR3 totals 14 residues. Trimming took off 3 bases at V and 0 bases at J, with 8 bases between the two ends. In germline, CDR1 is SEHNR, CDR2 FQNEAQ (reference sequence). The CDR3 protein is CASSFNQLNTEAFF. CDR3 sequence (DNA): TGTGCCAGCAGCTTTAACCAGCTGAACACTGAAGCTTTCTTT. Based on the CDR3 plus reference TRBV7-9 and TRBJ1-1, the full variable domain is DTGVSQNPRHKITKRGQNVTFRCDPISEHNRLYWYRQTLGQGPEFLTYFQNEAQLEKSRLLSDRFSAERPKGSFSTLEIQRTEQGDSAMYLCASSFNQLNTEAFFGQGTRLTVV.